Following are 3 T cell receptor beta chains from one sample sequenced in a study of metastatic and nonmetastatic thyroid tumors. Each patient went into thyroid surgery without having received any treatment. TCRdb reprocessed the PCR reads via MiXCR. The top ten hold 3% to 4.5% of the sample, which has fewer than 15,000 clones, less than 30% seen once. The specimen was blood. Receptors originate from a female donor with papillary thyroid cancer or a benign thyroid nodule (not recorded which). Some clones in this sample may be carry-over from other donors' samples.

This chain uses TRBV20-1 with TRBJ2-1; TRBD2 might be the D (6 bases). The length of the CDR3 is 15 residues. CDR1 DFQATT and CDR2 SNEGSKA come from the germline V gene (reference sequence). Trimming pared 7 bases from V and 8 bases from J, leaving 24 bases between. CDR3 in amino acids: CSGPRGGAGYHEQFF. The CDR3 bases are TGCAGTGGTCCCCGTGGGGGAGCGGGTTATCATGAGCAGTTCTTC.

The V call is TRBV12-3 or TRBV12-4, the J call TRBJ2-1; D ambiguous. CDR3 length: 12 residues. V dropped 5 bases and J dropped 11 bases, with 13 bases sitting between them. CDR3: CASSPNFRQQFF. CDR3 DNA sequence: TGTGCCAGCAGTCCGAACTTCCGACAGCAGTTCTTC.

This clone has a single count. The V and J genes are TRBV3-1 and TRBJ2-7; tentatively, D is TRBD2 (5 bases). V was clipped by 0 bases and J by 3 bases, with 15 bases between them. CDR1 and CDR2 from the germline V gene are LGHDT and YNNKEL (reference sequence). The CDR3 contains 16 residues. CDR3 sequence (DNA): TGTGCCAGCAGCCAAGAAGGACTGGCTGGGGTCTACGAGCAGTACTTC. This sequence encodes CASSQEGLAGVYEQYF.